This T cell receptor (beta chain) was obtained from a study of T cell repertoires in cytomegalovirus infection. The wider study: TCR beta signatures that were public indicated CMV infection and matching HLA type. Study results and limitations: Ex vivo, HLA-C-restricted CMV-specific TCR beta clonotypes prevailed over the rest of the response.

A single record per CDR3 protein comes from TCRdb applying MiXCR to the reads. Of approximately 910,000 distinct CDR3 sequences in the sample, around 31% were seen once. As to this clonotype: Antigen: not known.

This material consisted of cultured CD8+ T cells from PBMCs, taken from culture after CMV antigen stimulation. This sequence originates from a human donor in good health (CMV status not recorded). Some clones in this sample may be carry-over from other donors' samples.

This CDR3 is CASRPQDRSNSPLHF. CDR3 DNA sequence: TGTGCCAGCAGACCTCAGGACAGGTCTAATTCACCCCTCCACTTT. This chain links TRBV7-4 with TRBJ1-6; 7 nucleotides agree with TRBD1. With 6 bases clipped from V and 6 bases from J, the junction kept 8 bases outside the gene matches. Looked up from germline, CDR1 is SGHVT and CDR2 is SQSDAQ. The CDR3 spans 15 residues. The whole variable domain, remainder taken from reference TRBV7-4 and TRBJ1-6, is GAGVSQSPRYKVAKRGRDVALRCDSISGHVTLYWYRQTLGQGSEVLTYSQSDAQRDKSGRPSGRFSAERPERSVSTLKIQRTEQGDSAVYLCASRPQDRSNSPLHFGNGTRLTVT.